The table lists the clone carrying this TCR beta chain with a few counts. The CDR3 runs 14 residues. After removal of 7 bases from V and 5 bases from J, the junction contained 10 bases not matched to a gene. Germline assignment: CDR1 MNHNY and CDR2 SVGAGI (reference sequence). The PCR had 60 Vbeta and 13 Jbeta primers. Only in-frame clones appear in the TCRdb table, and some are missing; sequencing was by immunoSEQ multiplex PCR. The sample carries under 200,000 clones, 60% to 80% recorded once. The data belong to a study of cytomegalovirus exposure and HLA in healthy donors. This clonotype was obtained from a man aged 50-60 years in good health and CMV-seropositive. The material sequenced was PBMCs. This chain connects TRBV6-6 to TRBJ1-1, with 7 bases that match TRBD1. The CDR3 protein is CASTPGGGETEAFF. CDR3 sequence (DNA): TGTGCCAGCACCCCCGGAGGGGGCGAGACTGAAGCTTTCTTT.